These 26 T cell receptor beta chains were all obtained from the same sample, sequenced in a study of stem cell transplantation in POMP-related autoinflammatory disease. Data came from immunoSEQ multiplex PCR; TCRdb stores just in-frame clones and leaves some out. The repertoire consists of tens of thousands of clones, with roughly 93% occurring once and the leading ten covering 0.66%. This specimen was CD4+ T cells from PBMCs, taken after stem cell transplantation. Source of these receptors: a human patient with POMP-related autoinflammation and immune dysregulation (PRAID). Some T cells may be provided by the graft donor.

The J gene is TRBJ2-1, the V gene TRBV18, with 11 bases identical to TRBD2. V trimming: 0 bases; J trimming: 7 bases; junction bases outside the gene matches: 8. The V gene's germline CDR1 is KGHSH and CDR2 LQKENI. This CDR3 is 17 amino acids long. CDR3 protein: CASSPPALAGGLNEQFF. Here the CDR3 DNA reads TGTGCCAGCTCACCACCGGCTCTAGCGGGGGGTCTTAATGAGCAGTTCTTC.

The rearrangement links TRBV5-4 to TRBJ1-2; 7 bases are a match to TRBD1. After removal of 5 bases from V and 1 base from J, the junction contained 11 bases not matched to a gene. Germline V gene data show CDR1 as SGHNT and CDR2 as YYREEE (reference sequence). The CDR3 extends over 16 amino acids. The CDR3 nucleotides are TGTGCCAGCAGTCTTAGACAGGGCGGGATTAACTATGGCTACACCTTC. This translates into CASSLRQGGINYGYTF.

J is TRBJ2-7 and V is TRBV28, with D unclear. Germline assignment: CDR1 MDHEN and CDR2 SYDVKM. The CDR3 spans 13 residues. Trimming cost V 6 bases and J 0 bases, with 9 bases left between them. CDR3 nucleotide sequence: TGTGCCAGCAGCACCGACCGCTCCTACGAGCAGTACTTC. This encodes CASSTDRSYEQYF.

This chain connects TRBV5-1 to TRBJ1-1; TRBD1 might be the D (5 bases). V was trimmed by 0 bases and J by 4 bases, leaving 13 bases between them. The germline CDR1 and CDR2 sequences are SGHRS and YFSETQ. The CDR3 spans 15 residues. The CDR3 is CASSLAVTGGTEAFF. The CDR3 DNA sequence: TGCGCCAGCAGCTTGGCCGTGACGGGGGGCACTGAAGCTTTCTTT.

CDR3 sequence reads: CASTGGFRSYEQYF. CDR3 DNA: TGTGCCAGCACAGGCGGATTTCGCTCCTACGAGCAGTACTTC. The chain couples TRBV2 to TRBJ2-7; D not resolved. Deletions cut 7 bases from V and 0 bases from J, with 13 bases between. CDR3 length equals 14 residues. From germline, CDR1 is SNHLY and CDR2 FYNNEI.

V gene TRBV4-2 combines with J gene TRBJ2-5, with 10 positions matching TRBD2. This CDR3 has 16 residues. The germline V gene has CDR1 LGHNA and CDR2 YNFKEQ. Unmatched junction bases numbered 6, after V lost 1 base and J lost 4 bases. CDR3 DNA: TGTGCCAGCAGCCAAGGGCAGCGGGGGGGAGTAGAGACCCAGTACTTC. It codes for CASSQGQRGGVETQYF.

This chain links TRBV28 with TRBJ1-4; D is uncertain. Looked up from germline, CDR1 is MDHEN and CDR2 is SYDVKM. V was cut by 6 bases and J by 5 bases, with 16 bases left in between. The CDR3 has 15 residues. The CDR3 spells CASSLPRQENEKLFF. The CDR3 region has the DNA TGTGCCAGCAGCCTCCCCCGACAAGAAAATGAAAAACTGTTTTTT.

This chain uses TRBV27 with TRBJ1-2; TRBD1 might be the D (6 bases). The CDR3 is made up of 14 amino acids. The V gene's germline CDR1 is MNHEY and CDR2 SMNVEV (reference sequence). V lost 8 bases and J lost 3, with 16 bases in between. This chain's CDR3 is CASPKLRTDYGYTF. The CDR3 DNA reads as TGTGCCAGCCCTAAACTCCGGACAGACTATGGCTACACCTTC.

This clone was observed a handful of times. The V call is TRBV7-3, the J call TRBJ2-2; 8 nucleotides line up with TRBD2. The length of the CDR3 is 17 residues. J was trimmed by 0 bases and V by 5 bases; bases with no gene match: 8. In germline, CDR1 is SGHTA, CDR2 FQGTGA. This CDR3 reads CASSLLPGLANTGELFF. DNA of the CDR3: TGTGCCAGCAGCCTCCTCCCGGGACTAGCGAACACCGGGGAGCTGTTTTTT.

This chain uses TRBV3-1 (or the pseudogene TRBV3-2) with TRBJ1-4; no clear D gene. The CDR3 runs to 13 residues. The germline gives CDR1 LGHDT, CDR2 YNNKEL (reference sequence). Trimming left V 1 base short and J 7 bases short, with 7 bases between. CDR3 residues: CASSQGAGEKLFF. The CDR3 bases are TGTGCCAGCAGCCAAGGGGCCGGTGAAAAACTGTTTTTT.

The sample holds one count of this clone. DNA of the CDR3: TGTGCCAGCAGCTTAGGCAGGGGAGCCTATATGAACACTGAAGCTTTCTTT. Encoded protein: CASSLGRGAYMNTEAFF. This chain joins TRBV7-9 and TRBJ1-1; D may be TRBD1 (6 bases). Per germline, CDR1 SEHNR and CDR2 FQNEAQ (reference sequence). Trimming pared 1 base from V and 0 bases from J, leaving 15 bases between. The CDR3 consists of 17 residues.

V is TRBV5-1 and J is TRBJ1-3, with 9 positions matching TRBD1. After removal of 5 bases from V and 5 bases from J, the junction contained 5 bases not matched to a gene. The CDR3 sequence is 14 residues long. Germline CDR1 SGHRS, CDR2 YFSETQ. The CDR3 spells CASREDRGRNTIYF. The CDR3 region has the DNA TGCGCCAGCAGAGAGGACAGGGGAAGAAACACCATATATTTT.

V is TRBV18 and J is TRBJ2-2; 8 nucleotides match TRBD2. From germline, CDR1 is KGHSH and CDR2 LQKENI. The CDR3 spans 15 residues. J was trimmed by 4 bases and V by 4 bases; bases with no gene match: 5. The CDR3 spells CASSRVAGFTGELFF. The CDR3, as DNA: TGTGCCAGCTCACGGGTAGCGGGATTCACCGGGGAGCTGTTTTTT.

CDR3 sequence reads: CASSLISDSYEQYF. In nucleotides, the CDR3 is TGTGCCAGCAGTTTAATCTCAGATTCCTACGAGCAGTACTTC. J is TRBJ2-7 and V is TRBV28, with D unclear. Trimming took 2 bases from V and 1 from J, leaving 9 bases between them. Germline CDR1 MDHEN, CDR2 SYDVKM. This CDR3 has 14 amino acids.

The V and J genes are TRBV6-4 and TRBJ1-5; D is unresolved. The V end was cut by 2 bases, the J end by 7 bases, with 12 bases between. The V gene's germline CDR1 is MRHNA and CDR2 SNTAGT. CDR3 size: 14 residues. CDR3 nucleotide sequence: TGTGCCAGCAGTGACGTGGTAGGGAACCAGCCCCAGCATTTT. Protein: CASSDVVGNQPQHF.

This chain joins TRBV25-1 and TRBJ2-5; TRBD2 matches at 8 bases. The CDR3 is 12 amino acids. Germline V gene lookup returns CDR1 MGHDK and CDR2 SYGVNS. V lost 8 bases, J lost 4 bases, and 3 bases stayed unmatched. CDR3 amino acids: CASDAGGETQYF. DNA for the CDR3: TGTGCCAGCGACGCGGGGGGAGAGACCCAGTACTTC.

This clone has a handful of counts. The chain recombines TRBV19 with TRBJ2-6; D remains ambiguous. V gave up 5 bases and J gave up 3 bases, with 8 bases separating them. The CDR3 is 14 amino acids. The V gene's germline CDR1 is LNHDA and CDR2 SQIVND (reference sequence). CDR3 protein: CASSSMGGANVLTF. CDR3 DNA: TGTGCCAGTAGTTCGATGGGTGGGGCCAACGTCCTGACTTTC.

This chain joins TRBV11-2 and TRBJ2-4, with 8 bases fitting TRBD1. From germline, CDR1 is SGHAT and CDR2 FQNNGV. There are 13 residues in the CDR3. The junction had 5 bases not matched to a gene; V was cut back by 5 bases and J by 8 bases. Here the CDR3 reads CASSPDRGYIQYF. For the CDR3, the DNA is TGTGCCAGCAGCCCAGACAGGGGTTACATTCAGTACTTC.

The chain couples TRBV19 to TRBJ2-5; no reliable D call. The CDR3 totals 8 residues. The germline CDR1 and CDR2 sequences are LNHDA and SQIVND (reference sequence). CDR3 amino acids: CPQETQYF. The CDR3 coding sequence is TGTCCCCAAGAGACCCAGTACTTC.

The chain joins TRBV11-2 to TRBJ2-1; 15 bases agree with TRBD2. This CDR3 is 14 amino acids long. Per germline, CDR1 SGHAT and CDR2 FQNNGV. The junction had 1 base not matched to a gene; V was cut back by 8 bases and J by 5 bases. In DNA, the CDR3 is TGTGCCAGCGGACTAGCGGGGGGGGACAATGAGCAGTTCTTC. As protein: CASGLAGGDNEQFF.

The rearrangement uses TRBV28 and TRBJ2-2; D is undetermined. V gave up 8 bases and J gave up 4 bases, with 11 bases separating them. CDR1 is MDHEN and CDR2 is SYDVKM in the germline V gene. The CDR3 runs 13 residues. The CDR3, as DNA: TGTGCCAGCCTCCCCACCAGCACCGGGGAGCTGTTTTTT. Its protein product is CASLPTSTGELFF.

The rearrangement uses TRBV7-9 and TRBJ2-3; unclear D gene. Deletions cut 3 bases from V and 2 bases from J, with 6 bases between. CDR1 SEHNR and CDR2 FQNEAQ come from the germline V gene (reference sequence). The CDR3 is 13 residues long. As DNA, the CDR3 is TGTGCCAGCAGCTTCTCCTTCACAGATACGCAGTATTTT. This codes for CASSFSFTDTQYF.

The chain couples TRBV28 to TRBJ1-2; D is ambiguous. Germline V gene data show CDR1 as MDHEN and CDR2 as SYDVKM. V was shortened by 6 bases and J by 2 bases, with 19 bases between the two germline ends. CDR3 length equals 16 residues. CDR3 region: CASSSPPDKANYGYTF. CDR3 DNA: TGTGCCAGCAGCTCACCTCCCGACAAGGCCAACTATGGCTACACCTTC.

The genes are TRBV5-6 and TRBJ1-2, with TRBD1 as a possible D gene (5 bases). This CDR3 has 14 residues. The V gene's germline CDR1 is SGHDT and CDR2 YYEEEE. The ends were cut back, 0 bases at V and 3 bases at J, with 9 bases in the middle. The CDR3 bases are TGTGCCAGCAGCTTGGATCGGGGGTACTATGGCTACACCTTC. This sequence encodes CASSLDRGYYGYTF.

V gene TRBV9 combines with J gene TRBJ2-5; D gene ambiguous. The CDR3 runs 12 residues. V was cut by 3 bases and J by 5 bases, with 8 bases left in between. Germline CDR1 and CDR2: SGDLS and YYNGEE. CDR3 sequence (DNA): TGTGCCAGCAGCGATTTTCAGGAGACCCAGTACTTC. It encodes CASSDFQETQYF.

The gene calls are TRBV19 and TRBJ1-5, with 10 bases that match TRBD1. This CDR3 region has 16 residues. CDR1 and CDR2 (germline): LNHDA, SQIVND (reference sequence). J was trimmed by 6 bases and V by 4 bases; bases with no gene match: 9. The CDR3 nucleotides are TGTGCCAGTAGTACAAGACAGGGGGCGATGAGTCAGCCCCAGCATTTT. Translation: CASSTRQGAMSQPQHF.